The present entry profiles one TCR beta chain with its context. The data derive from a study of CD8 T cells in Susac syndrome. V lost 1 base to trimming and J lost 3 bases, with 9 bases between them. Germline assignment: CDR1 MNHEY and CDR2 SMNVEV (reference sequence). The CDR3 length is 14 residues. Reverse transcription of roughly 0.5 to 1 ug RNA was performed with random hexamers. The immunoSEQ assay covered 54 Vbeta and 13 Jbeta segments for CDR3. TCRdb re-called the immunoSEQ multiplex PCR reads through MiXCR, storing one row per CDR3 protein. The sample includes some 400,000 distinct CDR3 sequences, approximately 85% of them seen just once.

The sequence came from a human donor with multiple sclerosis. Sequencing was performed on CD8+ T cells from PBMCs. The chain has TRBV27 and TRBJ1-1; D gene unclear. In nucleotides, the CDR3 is TGTGCCAGCAGTTTATTCCTTGGGTACACTGAAGCTTTCTTT. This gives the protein CASSLFLGYTEAFF.